These 12 T cell receptor beta chains were sequenced from one sample in a study of blood T cell repertoires in COVID-19. Data came from immunoSEQ multiplex PCR; TCRdb stores just in-frame clones and leaves some out. This table has about 300,000 clones, roughly nine tenths appearing once. The sequencing input was peripheral blood. These receptors all stem from a woman aged 25 to 45 with COVID-19, enrolled during active disease.

The V gene is TRBV11-2, the J gene TRBJ1-2; possible D gene TRBD1, 5 bases. The CDR3 spans 15 residues. Germline loops: CDR1 SGHAT, CDR2 FQNNGV. Trimming took off 3 bases at V and 10 bases at J, with 21 bases between the two ends. The CDR3 here is CASSFIRATNDDYTF. The CDR3 DNA reads as TGTGCCAGCAGCTTCATCAGGGCCACTAATGACGACTACACCTTC.

The count of this clone is one. This chain links TRBV5-4 with TRBJ1-1; possibly TRBD1 for D (6 bases). CDR1 is SGHNT and CDR2 is YYREEE in the germline V gene (reference sequence). The CDR3 is made up of 16 amino acids. V lost 3 bases and J lost 0, with 15 bases in between. The CDR3 region is CASSSNRRDMNTEAFF. CDR3 in DNA: TGTGCCAGCAGCTCCAACCGCAGGGACATGAACACTGAAGCTTTCTTT.

The chain carries TRBV7-8 and TRBJ2-7; TRBD2 is a possible D gene (5 bases). This CDR3 is built from 13 residues. Trimming pared 4 bases from V and 5 bases from J, leaving 12 bases between. Germline V gives CDR1 SGHVS, CDR2 FQNEAQ. The CDR3 nucleotides read TGTGCCAGCAGCTCCACGGACTTAAACGAGCAGTACTTC. Its translation is CASSSTDLNEQYF.

V is TRBV7-8 and J is TRBJ1-3; D might be TRBD1 (6 bases). The CDR3 runs to 18 residues. The germline gives CDR1 SGHVS, CDR2 FQNEAQ. V lost 2 bases, J lost 2 bases, and 19 bases lay in between. The CDR3: CASSLNHRDGQTGNTIYF. DNA of the CDR3: TGTGCCAGCAGCTTAAATCACAGGGATGGTCAAACTGGAAACACCATATATTTT.

The rearrangement uses TRBV27 and TRBJ2-7; TRBD2 agrees at 10 bases. The germline V gene encodes CDR1 MNHEY and CDR2 SMNVEV (reference sequence). The ends lost 6 bases at V and 2 bases at J; junction bases unmatched: 10. This CDR3 has 16 residues. Written as DNA, the CDR3 is TGTGCCAGCAGCCCAGGGGGTACTAGCGGGACCTACGAGCAGTACTTC. This translates into CASSPGGTSGTYEQYF.

The J gene is TRBJ2-1, the V gene TRBV5-4; 11 bases match TRBD2. In germline, CDR1 is SGHNT, CDR2 YYREEE (reference sequence). The trim removed 4 bases at V and 5 bases at J, leaving 14 bases unmatched. This CDR3 region has 18 residues. The chain's CDR3 is CASSPGLAARPLNNEQFF. DNA of the CDR3: TGTGCCAGCAGCCCGGGACTAGCGGCCAGACCTCTGAACAATGAGCAGTTCTTC.

The CDR3 loop is CASSFRMDIGVDGYTF. The CDR3 DNA is TGTGCCAGCAGCTTCCGGATGGACATTGGCGTTGATGGCTACACCTTC. The chain recombines TRBV7-9 with TRBJ1-2; tentatively, D is TRBD1 (5 bases). This CDR3 region has 16 residues. Germline V gives CDR1 SEHNR, CDR2 FQNEAQ (reference sequence). V lost 3 bases, J lost 6 bases, and 20 bases lay in between.

V gene TRBV7-2 combines with J gene TRBJ2-6; D remains ambiguous. The V end lost 1 base, the J end lost 0 bases, and 4 bases lay between the germline ends. The CDR3 extends over 15 amino acids. Germline V gene sequence: CDR1 SGHTA, CDR2 FQGNSA. CDR3 loop: CASSLVRSGANVLTF. As DNA, the CDR3 is TGTGCCAGCAGCTTAGTCCGCTCTGGGGCCAACGTCCTGACTTTC. The full variable domain, with the rest looked up from reference TRBV7-2 and TRBJ2-6, is GAGVSQSPSNKVTEKGKDVELRCDPISGHTALYWYRQSLGQGLEFLIYFQGNSAPDKSGLPSDRFSAERTGGSVSTLTIQRTQQEDSAVYLCASSLVRSGANVLTFGAGSRLTVL.

This clone was seen once. The chain has TRBV5-1 and TRBJ1-5, with 12 bases aligning to TRBD1. Per the germline V gene, CDR1 is SGHRS and CDR2 is YFSETQ. There are 15 residues in the CDR3. V shed 5 bases, J shed 5 bases, and the junction held 5 bases outside the gene matches. The CDR3 spells CASRDGTGGDQPQHF. Here the CDR3 DNA reads TGCGCCAGCAGGGACGGGACAGGGGGCGATCAGCCCCAGCATTTT.

This clone was seen many times. V and J are TRBV2 and TRBJ1-4; D unclear. Trimming took off 1 base at V and 8 bases at J, with 11 bases between the two ends. Germline lookup yields CDR1 SNHLY and CDR2 FYNNEI. There are 14 residues in the CDR3. CDR3 coding DNA: TGTGCCAGCAGTGAAGTTGGAGGGTCCGAAAAACTGTTTTTT. This sequence encodes CASSEVGGSEKLFF. The full variable domain, completed using reference TRBV2 and TRBJ1-4, is EPEVTQTPSHQVTQMGQEVILRCVPISNHLYFYWYRQILGQKVEFLVSFYNNEISEKSEIFDDQFSVERPDGSNFTLKIRSTKLEDSAMYFCASSEVGGSEKLFFGSGTQLSVL.

This clone occurred once. This sequence joins TRBV5-1 and TRBJ1-5; 9 bases match TRBD1. Trimming removed 4 bases from V and 4 bases from J; junction bases left unmatched: 6. The CDR3 is 15 residues long. CDR1 is SGHRS and CDR2 is YFSETQ in the germline V gene. The CDR3 DNA reads TGCGCCAGCAGCAAAACAGGGGGCGGGAATCAGCCCCAGCATTTT. This translates into CASSKTGGGNQPQHF.

V and J are TRBV19 and TRBJ1-6; 8 nucleotides align to TRBD1. Trimming took 5 bases from V and 6 from J; bases not matched to a gene: 9. CDR1 and CDR2 from the germline V gene are LNHDA and SQIVND (reference sequence). This CDR3 contains 16 residues. CDR3 sequence reads: CASSASKDRVNSPLHF. The DNA for the CDR3 is TGTGCCAGTAGTGCCTCAAAGGACAGGGTTAATTCACCCCTCCACTTT.